This TCR beta chain stems from a study of T cell repertoires in cytomegalovirus infection. In its sample, this clonotype was seen many times. In TCRdb, the reads were re-called with MiXCR into one record per CDR3 protein. Of about 140,000 distinct CDR3 sequences listed, 5.5% to 8% are singletons. The CDR3 totals 12 residues. Trimming pared 6 bases from V and 4 bases from J, leaving 7 bases between. The gene calls are TRBV12-3 or TRBV12-4 and TRBJ1-3; D gene ambiguous. Sequencing used PBMCs. This TCR was recovered from a human donor in good health (CMV status not recorded). Some clones in this sample may be carry-over from other donors' samples. The CDR3 nucleotides are TGTGCCAGCAGGTACACCGGAAACACCATATATTTT. Its protein product is CASRYTGNTIYF.